A selection of T cell receptor beta chains follows, all from one sample in a study of blood T cell repertoires in COVID-19. Assay: immunoSEQ multiplex PCR; the TCRdb copy retains only in-frame clones and omits some. The table includes approximately 56,000 clones, approximately 82% detected once. The sample was peripheral blood. These receptors originate from a man between 65 and 79 years old with active COVID-19. Both conserved end residues are part of each CDR3. The order of the fields is V gene, clone size, D gene, J gene, CDR3 DNA, CDR3 protein. A D gene is named only where the DNA matches it firmly. Rows may omit the clone size; those that give it use once, few, many or a size class.

V: TRBV19
size: NA
D: NA
J: TRBJ1-2
DNA: TGTGCCAGTAGTACCAGACAGTCTTATTATGGCTACACCTTC
CDR3: CASSTRQSYYGYTF

V: TRBV19
size: NA
D: NA
J: TRBJ1-5
DNA: TGTGCCAGTAGTACTCCCGGGAAACCTAGCAATCAGCCCCAGCATTTT
CDR3: CASSTPGKPSNQPQHF

V: TRBV7-2
size: NA
D: TRBD1
J: TRBJ1-5
DNA: TGTGCCAGCAGCTCACGGGACAGGGCTCAGCCCCAGCATTTT
CDR3: CASSSRDRAQPQHF

V: TRBV6-2/TRBV6-3
size: NA
D: NA
J: TRBJ2-5
DNA: TGTGCCAGCAGTTACGCAGGGCTCGAGAGGGGGGAGACCCAGTACTTC
CDR3: CASSYAGLERGETQYF

V: TRBV7-9
size: NA
D: TRBD2
J: TRBJ2-2
DNA: TGTGCCAGCAGCCGGGACTATGCTAACGGGGAGCTGTTTTTT
CDR3: CASSRDYANGELFF

V: TRBV5-6
size: few
D: NA
J: TRBJ2-2
DNA: TGTGCCAGCAGGCATGACAGGCCTGGGGAGCTGTTTTTT
CDR3: CASRHDRPGELFF

V: TRBV29-1
size: once
D: NA
J: TRBJ2-3
DNA: TGCAGCGTTATGCCTTCCGTTACTAGCACAGATACGCAGTATTTT
CDR3: CSVMPSVTSTDTQYF

V: TRBV19
size: once
D: NA
J: TRBJ1-1
DNA: TGTGCCAGTAGTATAGCTGCCCTGAGGACTGAAGCTTTCTTT
CDR3: CASSIAALRTEAFF

V: TRBV19
size: NA
D: NA
J: TRBJ1-1
DNA: TGTGCCAGTCGCGGACTTCGCACTGAAGCTTTCTTT
CDR3: CASRGLRTEAFF

V: TRBV18
size: NA
D: TRBD1
J: TRBJ2-5
DNA: TGTGCCAGCCATCGGGACAGGTACCAAGAGACCCAGTACTTC
CDR3: CASHRDRYQETQYF

V: TRBV5-1
size: NA
D: NA
J: TRBJ1-6
DNA: TGCGCCAGCAGCTGGGGCAGCGATTCACCCCTCCACTTT
CDR3: CASSWGSDSPLHF

V: TRBV19
size: once
D: TRBD2
J: TRBJ2-7
DNA: TGTGCCAGTAGTTGGAGACTAGCGGGGGGGATTGCCTACGAGCAGTACTTC
CDR3: CASSWRLAGGIAYEQYF

V: TRBV5-1
size: NA
D: TRBD1
J: TRBJ2-7
DNA: TGCGCCAGCAGCCAGAGACTCGGACAGGTCTTGACCTACGAGCAGTACTTC
CDR3: CASSQRLGQVLTYEQYF

V: TRBV3-1/TRBV3-2
size: NA
D: NA
J: TRBJ1-5
DNA: TGTGCCAGCAGCCAAGTATTTCGGGCAGGGGAAAAACGACTCAATCAGCCCCAGCATTTT
CDR3: CASSQVFRAGEKRLNQPQHF

V: TRBV9
size: NA
D: TRBD1
J: TRBJ1-4
DNA: TGTGCCAGCAGCTCCCAGACAGGGACTAATGAAAAACTGTTTTTT
CDR3: CASSSQTGTNEKLFF

V: TRBV5-4
size: NA
D: TRBD1
J: TRBJ1-2
DNA: TGTGCCAGCAGCTCGGTTTTACAGGGGGACTATGGCTACACCTTC
CDR3: CASSSVLQGDYGYTF

V: TRBV6-5
size: NA
D: NA
J: TRBJ1-5
DNA: TGTGCCAGCAGCCAGGCTACTCAGCCCCAGCATTTT
CDR3: CASSQATQPQHF

V: TRBV14
size: NA
D: NA
J: TRBJ2-3
DNA: TGTGCCAGCAGCCAAGATAAACTAACGGTAGGGGCAGATACGCAGTATTTT
CDR3: CASSQDKLTVGADTQYF

V: TRBV2
size: NA
D: NA
J: TRBJ1-1
DNA: TGTGCCAGCAGTGAAGGGGCTGCTTTCTTT
CDR3: CASSEGAAFF

V: TRBV5-4
size: NA
D: NA
J: TRBJ1-1
DNA: TGTGCCAGCAGCTTGGGCGCATTACGGGACACTGAAGCTTTCTTT
CDR3: CASSLGALRDTEAFF

V: TRBV6-1
size: NA
D: NA
J: TRBJ1-5
DNA: TGTGCCAGCAGTGAAGGGACGGGAAATCAGCCCCAGCATTTT
CDR3: CASSEGTGNQPQHF

V: TRBV9
size: NA
D: TRBD2
J: TRBJ2-1
DNA: TGTGCCAGCAGCGACAGCGGGGGGGTTTACAATGAGCAGTTCTTC
CDR3: CASSDSGGVYNEQFF

V: TRBV18
size: NA
D: NA
J: TRBJ1-1
DNA: TGTGCCAGCTCACCACCGCGGGGGCTCCTGAACACTGAAGCTTTCTTT
CDR3: CASSPPRGLLNTEAFF

V: TRBV27
size: NA
D: NA
J: TRBJ1-2
DNA: TGTGCCAGCAGTCCTGACTTATACGGCTACACCTTC
CDR3: CASSPDLYGYTF

V: TRBV19
size: NA
D: NA
J: TRBJ1-4
DNA: TGTGCCAGTAGTCTTAGCCAGGGGAAAGGTGAAAAACTGTTTTTT
CDR3: CASSLSQGKGEKLFF

V: TRBV14
size: NA
D: TRBD2
J: TRBJ2-1
DNA: TGTGCCAGCAGCCTTCTAGCGGGGGGGCCCTACAATGAGCAGTTCTTC
CDR3: CASSLLAGGPYNEQFF

V: TRBV4-3
size: few
D: TRBD1
J: TRBJ1-2
DNA: TGCGCCAGCAGCTGGGACAGGCGTGGGTACACCTTC
CDR3: CASSWDRRGYTF

V: TRBV7-3
size: NA
D: NA
J: TRBJ2-3
DNA: TGTGCCAGCAGCCCCGGGACAATTACGCAGTATTTT
CDR3: CASSPGTITQYF

V: TRBV5-6
size: once
D: NA
J: TRBJ1-6
DNA: TGTGCCAGCAGCTTTCCCAATGACAGGATAAATTCACCCCTCCACTTT
CDR3: CASSFPNDRINSPLHF

V: TRBV10-3
size: once
D: NA
J: TRBJ2-5
DNA: TGTGCCATCAGTTCGACGGGGAGGGGGTACCAAGAGACCCAGTACTTC
CDR3: CAISSTGRGYQETQYF

V: TRBV5-1
size: once
D: NA
J: TRBJ2-3
DNA: TGCGCCAGCAGCTCGGGACTTAAAAACACAGATACGCAGTATTTT
CDR3: CASSSGLKNTDTQYF

V: TRBV5-8
size: few
D: TRBD1
J: TRBJ1-6
DNA: TGTGCCAGCAGCTTGGAGGGGGGCGCAGGGGGTTCACCCCTCCACTTT
CDR3: CASSLEGGAGGSPLHF

V: TRBV7-9
size: NA
D: TRBD1
J: TRBJ1-6
DNA: TGTGCCAGCAGCTCCCAGACAGGGAGAGGTAATTCACCCCTCCACTTT
CDR3: CASSSQTGRGNSPLHF

V: TRBV29-1
size: NA
D: TRBD2
J: TRBJ2-1
DNA: TGCAGCGTTGTGGGTCTAGCGGGGACCCAGATCTACAATGAGCAGTTCTTC
CDR3: CSVVGLAGTQIYNEQFF

V: TRBV9
size: once
D: NA
J: TRBJ1-1
DNA: TGTGCCAGCAGCCCCGGCGGCCCCTCTGAAGCTTTCTTT
CDR3: CASSPGGPSEAFF

V: TRBV23-1
size: NA
D: NA
J: TRBJ1-5
DNA: TGCGCCAGCAGTCTCCTGGGGGCCAATCAGCCCCAGCATTTT
CDR3: CASSLLGANQPQHF

V: TRBV3-1/TRBV3-2
size: NA
D: TRBD2
J: TRBJ2-1
DNA: TGTGCCAGCAGCCAAGATGGCGGGGGTAGCGGTCTGTACCCCTACAATGAGCAGTTCTTC
CDR3: CASSQDGGGSGLYPYNEQFF

V: TRBV4-1
size: few
D: NA
J: TRBJ1-6
DNA: TGCGCCAGCAGCCAACCCCGGGGGGGATCCTATAATTCACCCCTCCACTTT
CDR3: CASSQPRGGSYNSPLHF

V: TRBV14
size: NA
D: NA
J: TRBJ1-2
DNA: TGTGCCAGCAGCCAAGACAGGCTTGGCTACACCTTC
CDR3: CASSQDRLGYTF

V: TRBV28
size: NA
D: NA
J: TRBJ2-4
DNA: TGTGCCAGCAGTCCCCCAGGGGTGAAAAACATTCAGTACTTC
CDR3: CASSPPGVKNIQYF

V: TRBV4-1
size: NA
D: NA
J: TRBJ2-3
DNA: TGCGCCAGCAGCCAAGCGGTTGGGGGCGAGTCAGATACGCAGTATTTT
CDR3: CASSQAVGGESDTQYF

V: TRBV18
size: NA
D: NA
J: TRBJ1-4
DNA: TGTGCCAGCTCACCACCGAACAGGAGAAGGGCAACTAATGAAAAACTGTTTTTT
CDR3: CASSPPNRRRATNEKLFF

V: TRBV11-2
size: NA
D: TRBD2
J: TRBJ2-5
DNA: TGTGCCAGCAGCACCTCGACTAGCAGGTGGGCAGAGACCCAGTACTTC
CDR3: CASSTSTSRWAETQYF

V: TRBV27
size: NA
D: NA
J: TRBJ1-1
DNA: TGTGCCAGCAGTTTATACCGGGGCACTGAAGCTTTCTTT
CDR3: CASSLYRGTEAFF

V: TRBV7-9
size: NA
D: NA
J: TRBJ2-3
DNA: TGTGCCAGCAGCTCCTCCCTACGGACAGATACGCAGTATTTT
CDR3: CASSSSLRTDTQYF

V: TRBV7-9
size: NA
D: TRBD1
J: TRBJ1-2
DNA: TGTGCCAGCAGCCAGCTTCCGCAGGGGGTTATCTCTTATGGCTACACCTTC
CDR3: CASSQLPQGVISYGYTF